These T cell receptor beta chains were read from a single sample in a study of T cell clonotyping in hematopoietic cell transplantation. Assay: immunoSEQ multiplex PCR; the TCRdb copy retains only in-frame clones and omits some. The table has 11,000 to 15,000 clones, less than 80% seen once; the top ten hold almost 10%. The source material was PBMCs. These receptors were obtained from a human donor who either received an allogeneic hematopoietic cell transplant for a myeloid malignancy or was a related donor (not recorded which). Some clones in this sample may be carry-over from other donors' samples. The CDR3 runs from the conserved cysteine through the conserved F or W. A D gene is named only where the DNA matches it firmly. Size is stated for part of the rows, as once, few or many counts, or as a class when the clone is expanded.

j_call: TRBJ1-1
d_call: NA
v_call: TRBV6-6
clone_size: NA
cdr3_aa: CASSQGRMNTEAFF
cdr3_nt: TGTGCCAGCAGCCAGGGACGGATGAACACTGAAGCTTTCTTT

j_call: TRBJ2-1
d_call: TRBD2
v_call: TRBV28
clone_size: NA
cdr3_aa: CASSPWTSDYNEQFF
cdr3_nt: TGTGCCAGCAGTCCCTGGACTAGCGACTACAATGAGCAGTTCTTC

j_call: TRBJ1-5
d_call: NA
v_call: TRBV6-5
clone_size: NA
cdr3_aa: CASSWGGGSNQPQHF
cdr3_nt: TGTGCCAGCAGCTGGGGGGGTGGAAGCAATCAGCCCCAGCATTTT

j_call: TRBJ2-3
d_call: TRBD1
v_call: TRBV4-1
clone_size: few
cdr3_aa: CASSQQGQQDTQYF
cdr3_nt: TGCGCCAGCAGCCAACAGGGACAGCAAGATACGCAGTATTTT

j_call: TRBJ2-7
d_call: NA
v_call: TRBV9
clone_size: NA
cdr3_aa: CASSVGGGTGAYEQYF
cdr3_nt: TGTGCCAGCAGCGTGGGCGGGGGGACAGGAGCCTACGAGCAGTACTTC

j_call: TRBJ2-7
d_call: TRBD1
v_call: TRBV29-1
clone_size: NA
cdr3_aa: CSPPPDRAYEQYF
cdr3_nt: TGCAGCCCGCCGCCCGACAGGGCCTACGAGCAGTACTTC

j_call: TRBJ2-5
d_call: TRBD1
v_call: TRBV25-1
clone_size: NA
cdr3_aa: CASSEPGQGLAQYF
cdr3_nt: TGTGCCAGCAGTGAGCCGGGACAGGGTTTGGCCCAGTACTTC

j_call: TRBJ2-3
d_call: NA
v_call: TRBV20-1
clone_size: NA
cdr3_aa: CSAGLTDTQYF
cdr3_nt: TGCAGTGCTGGGCTCACAGATACGCAGTATTTT

j_call: TRBJ2-5
d_call: TRBD2
v_call: TRBV4-1
clone_size: medium-sized
cdr3_aa: CASSQESLAGEETQYF
cdr3_nt: TGCGCCAGCAGCCAAGAGAGTCTAGCGGGGGAAGAGACCCAGTACTTC

j_call: TRBJ2-1
d_call: NA
v_call: TRBV27
clone_size: NA
cdr3_aa: CASRQTFSGYNEQFF
cdr3_nt: TGTGCCAGCAGACAGACGTTCTCTGGGTACAATGAGCAGTTCTTC

j_call: TRBJ2-3
d_call: NA
v_call: TRBV7-2
clone_size: NA
cdr3_aa: CASSLQPEDTQYF
cdr3_nt: TGTGCCAGCAGCCTCCAACCCGAAGATACGCAGTATTTT

j_call: TRBJ1-2
d_call: TRBD1
v_call: TRBV28
clone_size: NA
cdr3_aa: CASRMGQPTHYGYTF
cdr3_nt: TGTGCCAGCAGAATGGGACAGCCGACCCACTATGGCTACACCTTC

j_call: TRBJ2-7
d_call: NA
v_call: TRBV5-1
clone_size: NA
cdr3_aa: CASSLNSLGSEQYF
cdr3_nt: TGCGCCAGCAGCTTAAATTCCCTTGGATCCGAGCAGTACTTC

j_call: TRBJ2-1
d_call: TRBD2
v_call: TRBV11-3
clone_size: NA
cdr3_aa: CASSPGLAGDINEQFF
cdr3_nt: TGTGCCAGCAGCCCCGGACTAGCGGGAGATATAAATGAGCAGTTCTTC

j_call: TRBJ1-1
d_call: NA
v_call: TRBV25-1
clone_size: NA
cdr3_aa: CASSELSWGTEAFF
cdr3_nt: TGTGCCAGCAGTGAACTCAGTTGGGGCACTGAAGCTTTCTTT

j_call: TRBJ2-7
d_call: NA
v_call: TRBV30
clone_size: NA
cdr3_aa: CALGRGYF
cdr3_nt: TGTGCCTTGGGCCGAGGGTACTTC

j_call: TRBJ1-2
d_call: NA
v_call: TRBV6-5
clone_size: few
cdr3_aa: CASRYSLDLNYGYTF
cdr3_nt: TGTGCCAGCAGGTACTCCTTGGACCTTAACTATGGCTACACCTTC

j_call: TRBJ2-3
d_call: TRBD2
v_call: TRBV19
clone_size: NA
cdr3_aa: CASRRTSGGAADTQYF
cdr3_nt: TGTGCCAGTAGACGGACTAGCGGGGGGGCGGCAGATACGCAGTATTTT

j_call: TRBJ2-3
d_call: TRBD1
v_call: TRBV10-3
clone_size: NA
cdr3_aa: CAISDPGTGDLNTQYF
cdr3_nt: TGTGCCATCAGTGACCCCGGGACAGGCGATCTCAATACGCAGTATTTT

j_call: TRBJ2-7
d_call: NA
v_call: TRBV5-1
clone_size: NA
cdr3_aa: CASSLEMSMDEQYF
cdr3_nt: TGCGCCAGCAGCTTGGAGATGTCTATGGACGAGCAGTACTTC

j_call: TRBJ2-5
d_call: NA
v_call: TRBV14
clone_size: NA
cdr3_aa: CASSRQTGQETQYF
cdr3_nt: TGTGCCAGCAGCCGGCAGACTGGTCAAGAGACCCAGTACTTC

j_call: TRBJ1-6
d_call: NA
v_call: TRBV19
clone_size: NA
cdr3_aa: CATNLGGAGSPLHF
cdr3_nt: TGTGCCACCAACCTTGGGGGGGCTGGTTCACCCCTCCACTTT